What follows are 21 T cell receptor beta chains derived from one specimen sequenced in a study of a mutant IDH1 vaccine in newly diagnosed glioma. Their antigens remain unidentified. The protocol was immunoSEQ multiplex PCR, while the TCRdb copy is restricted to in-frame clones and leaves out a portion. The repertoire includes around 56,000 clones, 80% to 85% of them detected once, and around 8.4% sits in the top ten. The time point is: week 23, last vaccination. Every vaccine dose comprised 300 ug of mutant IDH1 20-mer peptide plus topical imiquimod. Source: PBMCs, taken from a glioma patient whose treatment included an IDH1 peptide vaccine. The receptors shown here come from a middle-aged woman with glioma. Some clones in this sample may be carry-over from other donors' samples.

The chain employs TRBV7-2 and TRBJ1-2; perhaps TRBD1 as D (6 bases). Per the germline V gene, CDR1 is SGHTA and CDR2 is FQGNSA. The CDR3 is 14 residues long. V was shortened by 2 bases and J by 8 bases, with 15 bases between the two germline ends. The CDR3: CASSLSGGLRGYTF. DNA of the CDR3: TGTGCCAGCAGCTTATCGGGGGGGCTACGAGGCTACACCTTC. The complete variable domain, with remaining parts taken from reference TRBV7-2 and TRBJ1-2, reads GAGVSQSPSNKVTEKGKDVELRCDPISGHTALYWYRQSLGQGLEFLIYFQGNSAPDKSGLPSDRFSAERTGGSVSTLTIQRTQQEDSAVYLCASSLSGGLRGYTFGSGTRLTVV.

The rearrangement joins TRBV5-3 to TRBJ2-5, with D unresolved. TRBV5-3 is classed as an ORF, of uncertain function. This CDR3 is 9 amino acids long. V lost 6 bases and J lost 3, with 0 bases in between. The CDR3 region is CARKETQYF. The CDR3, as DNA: TGTGCCAGAAAAGAGACCCAGTACTTC.

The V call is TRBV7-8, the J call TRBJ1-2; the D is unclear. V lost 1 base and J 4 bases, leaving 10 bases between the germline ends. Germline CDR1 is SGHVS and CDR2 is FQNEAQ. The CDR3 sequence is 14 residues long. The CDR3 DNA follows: TGTGCCAGCAGCTTAGGGGGAGGGATCTATGGCTACACCTTC. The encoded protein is CASSLGGGIYGYTF.

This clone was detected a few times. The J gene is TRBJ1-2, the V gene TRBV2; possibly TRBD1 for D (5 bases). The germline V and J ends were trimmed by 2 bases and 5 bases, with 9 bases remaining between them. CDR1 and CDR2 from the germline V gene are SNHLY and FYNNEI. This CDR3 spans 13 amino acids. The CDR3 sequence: CASSETPGYGYTF. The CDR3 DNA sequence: TGTGCCAGCAGTGAAACCCCAGGGTATGGCTACACCTTC.

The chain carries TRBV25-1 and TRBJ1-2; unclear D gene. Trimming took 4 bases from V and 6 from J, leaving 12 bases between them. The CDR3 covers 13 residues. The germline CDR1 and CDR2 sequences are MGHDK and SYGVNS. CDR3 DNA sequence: TGTGCCAGCAGTGTAGCAGGTACTAATGGCTACACCTTC. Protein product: CASSVAGTNGYTF.

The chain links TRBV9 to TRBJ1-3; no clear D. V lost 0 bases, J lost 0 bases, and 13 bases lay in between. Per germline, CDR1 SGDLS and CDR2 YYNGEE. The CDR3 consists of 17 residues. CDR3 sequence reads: CASSVELWVDSGNTIYF. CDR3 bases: TGTGCCAGCAGCGTAGAGCTATGGGTAGACTCTGGAAACACCATATATTTT.

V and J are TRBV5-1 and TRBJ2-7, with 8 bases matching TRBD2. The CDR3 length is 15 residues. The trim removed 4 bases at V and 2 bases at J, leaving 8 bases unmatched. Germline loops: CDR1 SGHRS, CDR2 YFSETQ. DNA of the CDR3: TGCGCCAGCAGCGACCTAGCGGGTCGCGCCTACGAGCAGTACTTC. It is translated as CASSDLAGRAYEQYF.

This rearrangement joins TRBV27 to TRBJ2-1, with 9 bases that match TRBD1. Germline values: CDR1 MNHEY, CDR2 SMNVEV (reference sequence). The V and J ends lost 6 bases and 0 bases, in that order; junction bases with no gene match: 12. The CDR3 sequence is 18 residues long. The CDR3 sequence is CASRPGTGSVGSYNEQFF. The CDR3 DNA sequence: TGTGCCAGCAGGCCGGGGACAGGGAGCGTAGGCTCCTACAATGAGCAGTTCTTC.

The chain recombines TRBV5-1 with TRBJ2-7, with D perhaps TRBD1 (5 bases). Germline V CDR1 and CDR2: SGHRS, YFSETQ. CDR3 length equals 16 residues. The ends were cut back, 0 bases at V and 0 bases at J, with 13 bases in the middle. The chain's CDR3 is CASSLVGHRPSYEQYF. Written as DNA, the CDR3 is TGCGCCAGCAGCTTGGTAGGACACAGACCCTCCTACGAGCAGTACTTC.

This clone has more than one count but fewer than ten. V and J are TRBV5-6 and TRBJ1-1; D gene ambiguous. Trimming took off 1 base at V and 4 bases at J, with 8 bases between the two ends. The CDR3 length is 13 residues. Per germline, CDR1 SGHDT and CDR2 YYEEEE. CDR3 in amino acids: CASSLWVGTEAFF. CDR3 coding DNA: TGTGCCAGCAGCTTGTGGGTGGGCACTGAAGCTTTCTTT.

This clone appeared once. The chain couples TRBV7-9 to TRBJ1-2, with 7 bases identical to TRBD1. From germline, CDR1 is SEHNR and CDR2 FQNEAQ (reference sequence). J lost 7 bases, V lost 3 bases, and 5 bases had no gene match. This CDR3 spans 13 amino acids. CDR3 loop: CASSFPGTAGYTF. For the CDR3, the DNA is TGTGCCAGCAGCTTTCCCGGGACAGCTGGCTACACCTTC.

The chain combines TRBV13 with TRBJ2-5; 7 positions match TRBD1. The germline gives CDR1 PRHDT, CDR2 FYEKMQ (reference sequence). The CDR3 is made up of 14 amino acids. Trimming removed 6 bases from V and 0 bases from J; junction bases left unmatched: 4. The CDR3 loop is CASSPTGNQETQYF. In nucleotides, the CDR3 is TGTGCCAGCAGTCCGACAGGGAACCAAGAGACCCAGTACTTC.

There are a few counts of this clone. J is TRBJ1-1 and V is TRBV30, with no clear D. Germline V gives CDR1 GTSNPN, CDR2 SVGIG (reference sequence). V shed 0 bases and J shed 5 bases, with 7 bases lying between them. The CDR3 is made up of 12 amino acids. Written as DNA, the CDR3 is TGTGCCTGGAGTGTACGAGGGACTGAAGCTTTCTTT. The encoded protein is CAWSVRGTEAFF. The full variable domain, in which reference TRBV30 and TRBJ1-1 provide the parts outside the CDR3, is SQTIHQWPATLVQPVGSPLSLECTVEGTSNPNLYWYRQAAGRGLQLLFYSVGIGQISSEVPQNLSASRPQDRQFILSSKKLLLSDSGFYLCAWSVRGTEAFFGQGTRLTVV.

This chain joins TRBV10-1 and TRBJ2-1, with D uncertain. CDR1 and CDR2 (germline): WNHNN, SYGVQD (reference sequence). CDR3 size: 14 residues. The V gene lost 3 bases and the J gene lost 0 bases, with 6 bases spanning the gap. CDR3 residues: CASSDWPSYNEQFF. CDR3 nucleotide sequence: TGCGCCAGCAGTGATTGGCCCTCCTACAATGAGCAGTTCTTC.

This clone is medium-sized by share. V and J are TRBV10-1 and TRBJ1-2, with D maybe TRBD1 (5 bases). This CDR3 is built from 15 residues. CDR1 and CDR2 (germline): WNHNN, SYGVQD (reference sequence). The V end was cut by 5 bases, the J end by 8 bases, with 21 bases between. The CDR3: CASSPGRGKLEGYTF. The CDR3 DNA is TGCGCCAGCAGTCCAGGACGGGGGAAACTGGAGGGCTACACCTTC.

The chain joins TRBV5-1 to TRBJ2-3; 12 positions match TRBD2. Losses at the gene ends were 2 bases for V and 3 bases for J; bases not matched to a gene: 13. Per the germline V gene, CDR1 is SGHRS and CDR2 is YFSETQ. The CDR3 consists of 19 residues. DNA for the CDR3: TGCGCCAGCAGCTTAGGAAGACTAGCGGGGGCCCCCCTTACAGATACGCAGTATTTT. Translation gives CASSLGRLAGAPLTDTQYF.

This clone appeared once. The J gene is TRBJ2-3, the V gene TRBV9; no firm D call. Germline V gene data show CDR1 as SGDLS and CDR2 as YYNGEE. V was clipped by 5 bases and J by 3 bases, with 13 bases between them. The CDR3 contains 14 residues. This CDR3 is CASRGWRATDTQYF. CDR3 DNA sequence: TGTGCCAGCAGGGGGTGGCGTGCAACAGATACGCAGTATTTT.

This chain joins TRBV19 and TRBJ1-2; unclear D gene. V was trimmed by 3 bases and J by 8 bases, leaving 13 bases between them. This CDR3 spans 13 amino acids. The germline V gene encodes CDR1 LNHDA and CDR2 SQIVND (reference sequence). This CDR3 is CASSMEGPEGYTF. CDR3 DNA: TGTGCCAGTAGTATGGAGGGCCCAGAGGGCTACACCTTC.

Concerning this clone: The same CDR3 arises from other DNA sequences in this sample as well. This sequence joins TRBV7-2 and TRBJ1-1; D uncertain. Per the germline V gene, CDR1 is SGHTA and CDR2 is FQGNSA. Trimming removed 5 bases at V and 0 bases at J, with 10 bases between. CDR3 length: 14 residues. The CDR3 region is CASSLLALNTEAFF. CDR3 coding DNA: TGTGCCAGCAGCCTCCTAGCCCTGAACACTGAAGCTTTCTTT.

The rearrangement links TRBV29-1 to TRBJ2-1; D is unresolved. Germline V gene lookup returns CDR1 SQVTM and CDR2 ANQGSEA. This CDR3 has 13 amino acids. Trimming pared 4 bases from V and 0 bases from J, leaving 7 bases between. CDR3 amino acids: CSVGIGSYNEQFF. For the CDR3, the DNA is TGCAGCGTTGGGATCGGCTCCTACAATGAGCAGTTCTTC.

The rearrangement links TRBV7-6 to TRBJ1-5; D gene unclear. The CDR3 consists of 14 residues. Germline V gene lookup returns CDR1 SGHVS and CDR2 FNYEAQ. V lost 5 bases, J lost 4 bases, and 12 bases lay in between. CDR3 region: CASSPWASNQPQHF. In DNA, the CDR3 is TGTGCCAGCAGCCCTTGGGCTTCGAATCAGCCCCAGCATTTT. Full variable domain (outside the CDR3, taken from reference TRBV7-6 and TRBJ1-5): GAGVSQSPRYKVTKRGQDVALRCDPISGHVSLYWYRQALGQGPEFLTYFNYEAQQDKSGLPNDRFSAERPEGSISTLTIQRTEQRDSAMYRCASSPWASNQPQHFGDGTRLSIL.